The 25 T cell receptor beta chains below come from one sample, sequenced in a study of blood T cells in healthy people across ages. The authors ran a second PCR of 7 to 11 cycles using a sample-barcoded 5' primer and a J-beta primer mix. TCRdb ran MiXCR on the 5' RACE reads and lists one entry per CDR3 protein. Of 1.5 million to 2 million distinct CDR3 sequences in the sample, around 35% were seen once. Sequencing used blood. The origin of the receptors is a woman aged 25 to 39 in good health.

Only a few counts were recorded for this clonotype. This chain joins TRBV6-5 and TRBJ2-7; the D is unclear. The tail of the sequence fits TRBJ2-5 better, so the J call may be wrong. The germline V gene has CDR1 MNHEY and CDR2 SVGAGI. This CDR3 has 16 residues. Written as DNA, the CDR3 is TGTGCCAGCAGTTACGTCCCCGGGCAGGTTATGGAGACCCAGTACTTC. As protein: CASSYVPGQVMETQYF.

This clonotype appeared many times. The chain uses TRBV3-1 and TRBJ2-7; maybe TRBD1 (5 bases). CDR1 and CDR2 (germline): LGHDT, YNNKEL (reference sequence). Trimming took off 1 base at V and 0 bases at J, with 10 bases between the two ends. There are 15 residues in the CDR3. In DNA, the CDR3 is TGTGCCAGCAGCCAAGGGCAGGGTCCCTCCTACGAGCAGTACTTC. Translated: CASSQGQGPSYEQYF.

This clonotype has just a few counts. The V call is TRBV6-6, the J call TRBJ1-6; 9 positions match TRBD1. This CDR3 region has 14 residues. J was trimmed by 6 bases and V by 10 bases; bases with no gene match: 7. Germline CDR1 is MNHNY and CDR2 is SVGAGI (reference sequence). The CDR3 DNA reads as TGTGCCACCACTCCGGGACAGGGTAATTCACCCCTCCACTTT. It codes for CATTPGQGNSPLHF.

The sample holds a few counts of this clonotype. The chain couples TRBV20-1 to TRBJ1-2; D may be TRBD1 (6 bases). CDR1 and CDR2 from the germline V gene are DFQATT and SNEGSKA (reference sequence). V lost 2 bases to trimming and J lost 7 bases, with 23 bases between them. The CDR3 totals 16 residues. This CDR3 is CSARIPGSGESGGYTF. CDR3 nucleotide sequence: TGCAGTGCTAGAATACCGGGATCAGGGGAATCGGGTGGCTACACCTTC.

The genes are TRBV2 and TRBJ2-5; D gene ambiguous. V lost 7 bases to trimming and J lost 0 bases, with 9 bases between them. Germline values: CDR1 SNHLY, CDR2 FYNNEI. This CDR3 contains 13 residues. In DNA form, the CDR3 reads TGTGCCAGCAACTCCCTATACCAAGAGACCCAGTACTTC. It encodes CASNSLYQETQYF.

The rearrangement links TRBV20-1 to TRBJ1-1; weak D call: TRBD1 (5 bases). The CDR3 covers 12 residues. Germline V CDR1 and CDR2: DFQATT, SNEGSKA (reference sequence). Trimming stripped 0 bases from V and 10 bases from J, with 12 bases between. The CDR3 nucleotides are TGCAGTGCTAGAGAGTGGGGGGTGACAGCTTTCTTT. It codes for CSAREWGVTAFF.

The chain recombines TRBV30 with TRBJ2-7; D is uncertain. This CDR3 comprises 11 residues. Trimming cost V 2 bases and J 10 bases, with 12 bases left between them. CDR1 is GTSNPN, CDR2 SVGIG, per germline (reference sequence). CDR3 loop: CAWSPIDTQYF. CDR3 DNA sequence: TGTGCCTGGAGTCCAATAGATACCCAGTACTTC.

This chain joins TRBV10-3 and TRBJ2-1, with 10 positions matching TRBD2. CDR1 and CDR2 (germline): ENHRY, SYGVKD. V was clipped by 11 bases and J by 2 bases; unmatched bases: 24. CDR3 size: 20 residues. The DNA of the CDR3 is TGTGCCGTCGCCGGTACGGGACAGGCCTCCCTAGCGGGGGCCTACAATGAGCAGTTCTTC. This gives the protein CAVAGTGQASLAGAYNEQFF.

This clonotype was detected only a few times. This chain connects TRBV7-3 to TRBJ2-5; D possibly corresponds to TRBD1 (6 bases). Deletions cut 2 bases from V and 4 bases from J, with 14 bases between. The CDR3 covers 15 residues. The germline CDR1 and CDR2 sequences are SGHTA and FQGTGA. CDR3 DNA sequence: TGTGCCAGCAGCTTAGGGCAGGGGCGAAGAGAGACCCAGTACTTC. The encoded protein is CASSLGQGRRETQYF. The complete variable domain, with remaining parts taken from reference TRBV7-3 and TRBJ2-5, reads GAGVSQTPSNKVTEKGKYVELRCDPISGHTALYWYRQSLGQGPEFLIYFQGTGAADDSGLPNDRFFAVRPEGSVSTLKIQRTERGDSAVYLCASSLGQGRRETQYFGPGTRLLVL.

This clonotype was detected a few times. The chain uses TRBV3-1 and TRBJ2-1, with D unclear. CDR1 is LGHDT, CDR2 YNNKEL, per germline (reference sequence). The CDR3 sequence is 14 residues long. The germline V and J ends were trimmed by 0 bases and 4 bases, with 7 bases remaining between them. CDR3 sequence: CASSQDVVYNEQFF. The CDR3, as DNA: TGTGCCAGCAGCCAAGATGTGGTTTACAATGAGCAGTTCTTC.

This sequence joins TRBV5-1 and TRBJ1-5; 7 nucleotides align to TRBD1. Trimming took 4 bases from V and 8 from J; bases not matched to a gene: 9. This CDR3 spans 14 amino acids. Germline CDR1 reads SGHRS; CDR2 reads YFSETQ. The CDR3 loop reads CASSLGPGTEPQHF. The CDR3 nucleotides read TGCGCCAGCAGCCTTGGACCCGGGACAGAGCCCCAGCATTTT.

This chain links TRBV12-3 or TRBV12-4 with TRBJ2-1, with 10 positions matching TRBD2. The CDR3 sequence is 15 residues long. Losses at the gene ends were 8 bases for V and 6 bases for J; bases not matched to a gene: 10. The CDR3 is CASGLSSGSSNEQFF. CDR3 nucleotides: TGTGCCAGCGGACTTTCTAGCGGGAGTAGCAATGAGCAGTTCTTC.

The V call is TRBV29-1, the J call TRBJ1-1; D might be TRBD1 (5 bases). V lost 3 bases and J lost 11, with 16 bases in between. Germline lookup yields CDR1 SQVTM and CDR2 ANQGSEA. There are 12 residues in the CDR3. The CDR3 sequence: CSVEGLTPRAFF. The DNA for the CDR3 is TGCAGCGTTGAGGGACTGACCCCGAGGGCTTTCTTT.

Comment on this clonotype: Relative to the germline gene, one junction end is altered; a read error may explain this. The chain links TRBV5-1 to TRBJ2-1; D gene unclear. CDR1 is SGHRS, CDR2 YFSETQ, per germline. This CDR3 comprises 12 residues. Here the CDR3 DNA reads TGCGCCTGCAGCTTGGTAGATCATGAGCAGTTCTTC. It specifies CACSLVDHEQFF.

As regards this clonotype: Being one base from a much bigger clone, this may be a read error. The chain combines TRBV4-2 with TRBJ2-5, with 7 nucleotides matching TRBD2. With V trimmed by 0 bases and J by 11 bases, 24 bases remained unmatched. The germline V gene encodes CDR1 LGHNA and CDR2 YNFKEQ. The CDR3 consists of 19 residues. CDR3 amino acids: CASSQDPLASGSSYNEQYF. For the CDR3, the DNA is TGTGCCAGCAGCCAAGATCCCTTAGCTAGCGGAAGCTCCTACAATGAGCAGTACTTC.

This clonotype came up a few times. V and J are TRBV25-1 and TRBJ1-2; D is undetermined. Germline V lookup: CDR1 MGHDK, CDR2 SYGVNS. The CDR3 spans 16 residues. V dropped 3 bases and J dropped 7 bases, with 21 bases sitting between them. Here the CDR3 DNA reads TGTGCCAGCAGTGAGAGGCAGCCAAAGGTTAGGGTTGGCTACACCTTC. It codes for CASSERQPKVRVGYTF.

The chain links TRBV27 to TRBJ2-3; 7 nucleotides align to TRBD2. Germline trimming cut 6 bases from V and 4 bases from J; bases unmatched to any gene: 13. In germline, CDR1 is MNHEY, CDR2 SMNVEV (reference sequence). The CDR3 length is 16 residues. In DNA form, the CDR3 reads TGTGCCAGCAGCCTAGCGGCGCTAACCACCGCAGATACGCAGTATTTT. It encodes CASSLAALTTADTQYF.

The table lists this clonotype with a few counts. V is TRBV3-1 and J is TRBJ2-1; weak D call: TRBD2 (5 bases). The CDR3 consists of 15 residues. The V gene's germline CDR1 is LGHDT and CDR2 YNNKEL (reference sequence). The V end was cut by 1 base, the J end by 2 bases, with 9 bases between. The CDR3 protein is CASSQGWEPYNEQFF. The CDR3, as DNA: TGTGCCAGCAGCCAAGGGTGGGAGCCCTACAATGAGCAGTTCTTC.

The sample holds a few counts of this clonotype. The V and J genes are TRBV6-5 and TRBJ2-7; perhaps TRBD2 as D (7 bases). The CDR3 runs to 14 residues. Per germline, CDR1 MNHEY and CDR2 SVGAGI. V was trimmed by 6 bases and J by 2 bases, leaving 14 bases between them. The CDR3 is CASRVGGPAYEQYF. CDR3 coding DNA: TGTGCCAGCAGAGTGGGGGGGCCAGCCTACGAGCAGTACTTC.

The chain recombines TRBV20-1 with TRBJ1-5; D ambiguous. The V end was cut by 5 bases, the J end by 2 bases, with 10 bases between. Germline loops: CDR1 DFQATT, CDR2 SNEGSKA (reference sequence). This CDR3 region has 13 residues. The CDR3 region has the DNA TGCAGTGCTGGGGAGAGCGGCAATCAGCCCCAGCATTTT. Protein: CSAGESGNQPQHF.

The chain joins TRBV6-2 or TRBV6-3 to TRBJ1-1; D not resolved. The CDR3 is 11 amino acids. Trimming stripped 2 bases from V and 3 bases from J, with 1 base between. Germline-derived CDR1 and CDR2 are MNHEY and SVGEGT. The CDR3 DNA reads as TGTGCCAGCAGTTACGACACTGAAGCTTTCTTT. Protein: CASSYDTEAFF.

This clonotype was detected a few times. The CDR3 region is CASSFRGAAYGYTF. CDR3 DNA: TGTGCCAGCAGCTTTCGCGGGGCCGCGTATGGCTACACCTTC. V usage is TRBV7-9 and J usage is TRBJ1-2; a possible D gene is TRBD1 (5 bases). The V end lost 3 bases, the J end lost 5 bases, and 13 bases lay between the germline ends. The CDR3 length is 14 residues. The germline V gene has CDR1 SEHNR and CDR2 FQNEAQ (reference sequence). Supplemented by reference TRBV7-9 and TRBJ1-2, the full variable domain reads DTGVSQNPRHKITKRGQNVTFRCDPISEHNRLYWYRQTLGQGPEFLTYFQNEAQLEKSRLLSDRFSAERPKGSFSTLEIQRTEQGDSAMYLCASSFRGAAYGYTFGSGTRLTVV.

The chain combines TRBV27 with TRBJ2-5, with D maybe TRBD2 (5 bases). The better agreement between TRBJ2-7 and the DNA end casts doubt on the J call. Per germline, CDR1 MNHEY and CDR2 SMNVEV (reference sequence). The CDR3 is 16 amino acids. The DNA of the CDR3 is TGTGCCAGCAGCCTAGCCACTATCGTGGCTGGTGACGAGCAGTACTTC. It codes for CASSLATIVAGDEQYF.

A few counts support this clonotype. V usage is TRBV15 and J usage is TRBJ2-7; D may be TRBD1 (6 bases). The V and J ends lost 4 bases and 2 bases respectively, with 15 bases between them. From germline, CDR1 is LNHNV and CDR2 YYDKDF (reference sequence). CDR3 length equals 15 residues. CDR3 nucleotide sequence: TGTGCCACCAGCAATTCAGTGGGGGCTGCCTACGAGCAGTACTTC. This translates into CATSNSVGAAYEQYF.

The rearrangement uses TRBV6-2 or TRBV6-3 and TRBJ1-2, with D maybe TRBD1 (6 bases). The germline V gene encodes CDR1 MNHEY and CDR2 SVGEGT. Trimming took off 6 bases at V and 4 bases at J, with 18 bases between the two ends. This CDR3 spans 15 amino acids. As DNA, the CDR3 is TGTGCCAGCAGACCGGACAGCGCATCTTCCTATGGCTACACCTTC. It translates to CASRPDSASSYGYTF.